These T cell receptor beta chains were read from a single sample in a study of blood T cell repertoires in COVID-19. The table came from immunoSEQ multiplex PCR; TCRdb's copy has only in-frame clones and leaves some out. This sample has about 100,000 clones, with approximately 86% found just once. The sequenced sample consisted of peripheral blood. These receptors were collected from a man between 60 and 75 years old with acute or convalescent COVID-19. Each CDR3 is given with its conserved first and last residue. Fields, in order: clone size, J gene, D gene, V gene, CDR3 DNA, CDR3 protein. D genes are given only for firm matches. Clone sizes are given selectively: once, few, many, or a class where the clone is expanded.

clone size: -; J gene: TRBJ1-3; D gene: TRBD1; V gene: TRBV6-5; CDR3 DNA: TGTGCCAGCAGTTTCGGACAGGGCTCTGGAAACACCATATATTTT; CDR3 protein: CASSFGQGSGNTIYF
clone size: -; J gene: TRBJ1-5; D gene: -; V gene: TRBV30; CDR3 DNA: TGTGCCTGGAGTAAGGGGGGGGATCAGCCCCAGCATTTT; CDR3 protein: CAWSKGGDQPQHF
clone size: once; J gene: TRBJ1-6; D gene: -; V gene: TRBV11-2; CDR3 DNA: TGTGCCAGCAGCTTAGGACAGGTGTACTCACCCCTCCACTTT; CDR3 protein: CASSLGQVYSPLHF
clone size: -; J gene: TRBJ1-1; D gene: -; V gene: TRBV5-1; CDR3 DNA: TGCGCCAGCAACCCCTTGGGGGGTATGAACACTGAAGCTTTCTTT; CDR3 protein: CASNPLGGMNTEAFF
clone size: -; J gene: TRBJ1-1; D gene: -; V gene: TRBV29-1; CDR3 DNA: TGCAGCGTTGAGGACTGGGGCACTGAAGCTTTCTTT; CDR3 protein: CSVEDWGTEAFF
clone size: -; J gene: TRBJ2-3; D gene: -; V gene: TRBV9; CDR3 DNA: TGTGCCAGCAGCGTATATGACAGGACGAGCACAGATACGCAGTATTTT; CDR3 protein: CASSVYDRTSTDTQYF
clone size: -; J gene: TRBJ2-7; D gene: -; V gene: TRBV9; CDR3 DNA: TGTGCCAGCAGCGTTTTCAGTGCGGTGAGTACCTACGAGCAGTACTTC; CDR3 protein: CASSVFSAVSTYEQYF
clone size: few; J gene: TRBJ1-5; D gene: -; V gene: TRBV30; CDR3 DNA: TGTGCCTGGAGTGTACAGGGAAATCAGCCCCAGCATTTT; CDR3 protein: CAWSVQGNQPQHF
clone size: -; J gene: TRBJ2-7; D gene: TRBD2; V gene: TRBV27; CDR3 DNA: TGTGCCAGCAACGGCCGGGGGGGGACCGGCGAGCAGTACTTC; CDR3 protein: CASNGRGGTGEQYF
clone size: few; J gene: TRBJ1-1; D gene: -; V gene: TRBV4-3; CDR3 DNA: TGCGCCAGCAGCCAAGATTGGGGAGTCACTGAAGCTTTCTTT; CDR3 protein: CASSQDWGVTEAFF
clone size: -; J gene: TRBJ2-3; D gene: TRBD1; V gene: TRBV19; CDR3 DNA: TGTGCCAGTAGTCGCATTGGTACAGGGGGGACAGATACGCAGTATTTT; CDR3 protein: CASSRIGTGGTDTQYF
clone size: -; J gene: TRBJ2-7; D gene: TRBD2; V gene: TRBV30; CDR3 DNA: TGTGCCTGGACCCGAGGGAGGGTGGATTACGAGCAGTACTTC; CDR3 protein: CAWTRGRVDYEQYF
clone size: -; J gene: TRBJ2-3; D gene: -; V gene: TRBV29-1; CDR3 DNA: TGCAGCGTACCAGGGTCAGATACGCAGTATTTT; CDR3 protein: CSVPGSDTQYF
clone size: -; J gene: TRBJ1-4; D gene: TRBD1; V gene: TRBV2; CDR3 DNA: TGTGCCAGCACCGGGACAGGGCAATATGAAAAACTGTTTTTT; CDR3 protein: CASTGTGQYEKLFF
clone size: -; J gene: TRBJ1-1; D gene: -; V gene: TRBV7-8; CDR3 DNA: TGTGCCAGCAGCTTAGCACAGGGTAATCCCGGGGACACTGAAGCTTTCTTT; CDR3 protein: CASSLAQGNPGDTEAFF
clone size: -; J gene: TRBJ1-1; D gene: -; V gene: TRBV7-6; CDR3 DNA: TGTGCCAGCAGCTTTAACAGGAACACTGAAGCTTTCTTT; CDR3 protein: CASSFNRNTEAFF
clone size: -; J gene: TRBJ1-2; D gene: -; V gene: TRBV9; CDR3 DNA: TGTGCCAGCAGCGTAGGGCAGGTCCCCTCTTTTAACTATGGCTACACCTTC; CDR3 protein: CASSVGQVPSFNYGYTF
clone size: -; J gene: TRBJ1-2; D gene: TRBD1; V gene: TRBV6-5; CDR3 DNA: TGTGCCAGCAGGGGACAGGGGGCGTCGGGCGGCTACACCTTC; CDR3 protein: CASRGQGASGGYTF
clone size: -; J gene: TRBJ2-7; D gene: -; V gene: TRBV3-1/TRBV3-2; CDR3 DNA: TGTGCCAGCAGCCCCCAACGGGTAGGCTACGAGCAGTACTTC; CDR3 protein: CASSPQRVGYEQYF
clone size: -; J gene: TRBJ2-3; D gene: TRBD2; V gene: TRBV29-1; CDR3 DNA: TGCAGCCTCAGGACTAGCTTTCTCGCAGATACGCAGTATTTT; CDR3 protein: CSLRTSFLADTQYF
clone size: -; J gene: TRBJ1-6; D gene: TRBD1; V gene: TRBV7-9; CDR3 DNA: TGTGCCAGCAGCCTAAGGGACAGCGTCTCTTCACCCCTCCACTTT; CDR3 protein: CASSLRDSVSSPLHF
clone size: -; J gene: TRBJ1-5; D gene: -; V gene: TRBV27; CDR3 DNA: TGTGCCAGCAGTTCGGGGTATCAGGGCAATCAGCCCCAGCATTTT; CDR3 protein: CASSSGYQGNQPQHF
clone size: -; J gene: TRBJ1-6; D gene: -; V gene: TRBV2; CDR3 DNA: TGTGCCAGCAGCTCCGACAGGCCGTCACCCCTCCACTTT; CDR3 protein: CASSSDRPSPLHF
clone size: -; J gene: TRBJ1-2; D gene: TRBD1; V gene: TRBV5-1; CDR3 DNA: TGCGCCAGCAGCACCTACAGGGGTTCAGTCTATGGCTACACCTTC; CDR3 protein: CASSTYRGSVYGYTF
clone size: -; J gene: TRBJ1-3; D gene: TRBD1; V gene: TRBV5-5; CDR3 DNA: TGTGCCAGCAGCTTTCGTGGGACAGGGAGCACAGGAAACACCATATATTTT; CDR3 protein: CASSFRGTGSTGNTIYF
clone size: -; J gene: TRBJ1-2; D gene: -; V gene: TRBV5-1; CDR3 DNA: TGCGCCAGCAGCTTAGGGGAAGCTAACTATGGCTACACCTTC; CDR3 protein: CASSLGEANYGYTF
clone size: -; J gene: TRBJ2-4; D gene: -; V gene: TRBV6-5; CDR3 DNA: TGTGCCAGCAGTTGGGGGACTGGGCGGCCCAAAAACATTCAGTACTTC; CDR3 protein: CASSWGTGRPKNIQYF
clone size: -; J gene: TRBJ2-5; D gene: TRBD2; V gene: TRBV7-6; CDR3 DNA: TGTGCCAGCAGCTTGGTGGTAGCGGGGATCCAAGAGACCCAGTACTTC; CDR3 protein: CASSLVVAGIQETQYF